This T cell receptor beta chain was recorded in a study of T cell clonality in common variable immunodeficiency. Regarding the study as a whole: CVID subjects shared fewer TCRbeta clones than healthy controls did. The cause of increased CVID clonality remains unclear without subpopulation sequencing. Compared with healthy controls, CVID subjects showed increased TCRbeta clonality, mostly in about a third.

This clone was seen repeatedly, ten times or more. Its specificity is unknown. Sequencing was performed with immunoSEQ multiplex PCR; in TCRdb, only in-frame clones are kept and a portion is missing. The sample presents 50,000 to 60,000 clones, none singletons. The sample consisted of peripheral blood mononuclear cells. The sequence was obtained from a person between 18 and 70 years old in good health.

CDR3 loop: CASSQLGVYYEQYF. The sequenced CDR3 bases are TGTGCCAGCAGCCAACTAGGGGTATACTACGAG. This chain links TRBV14 with TRBJ2-7; tentative D call: TRBD1 (5 bases). The sequenced fragment ends 3 residues before the CDR3 boundary, so the rest is inferred from the germline J gene. Trimming stripped 2 bases from V and 3 bases from J, with 11 bases between. Germline CDR1 is SGHDN and CDR2 is FVKESK. The CDR3 is 14 amino acids.